Listed below are T cell receptor beta chains from one sample, sequenced in a study of metastatic and nonmetastatic thyroid tumors. From the PCR reads, TCRdb re-called clones with MiXCR. The table lists about 30,000 clones, about 20% of them singletons. Specimen: blood. The receptors derive from a female donor with papillary thyroid cancer or a benign thyroid nodule (not recorded which). Some clones in this sample may be carry-over from other donors' samples. The CDR3 runs from the conserved cysteine through the conserved F or W. Each record gives: D gene, clone size, J gene, V gene, CDR3 DNA, CDR3 protein. The D gene is left open where the match is weak. The size field is filled for only some rows; it gives once, few, many or a size class.

-	many	TRBJ1-6	TRBV30	TGTGCCTGGAGTTTAGTTAAGTCACCCCTCCACTTT	CAWSLVKSPLHF
TRBD1	few	TRBJ1-5	TRBV28	TGTGCCAGCAGTAACACAGGGGTCCTCAATCAGCCCCAGCATTTT	CASSNTGVLNQPQHF
TRBD1	many	TRBJ2-7	TRBV3-1	TGTGCCAGCAGCCCGAGCAAAGGACAGGGAACTTTAGACGAGCAGTACTTC	CASSPSKGQGTLDEQYF
-	many	TRBJ2-2	TRBV18	TGTGCCAGCTCACCGGGACCACGGGGAGTTTCGGGCACCGGGGAGCTGTTTTTT	CASSPGPRGVSGTGELFF
-	many	TRBJ2-1	TRBV20-1	TGCAGTGCTAGAGTGTGGACTGGCCAGGGGGGGGAGCAGTTCTTC	CSARVWTGQGGEQFF
-	-	TRBJ2-7	TRBV5-1	TGCGCCAGCAGCTTGGGGCGAGTAACCTACGAGCAGTACTTC	CASSLGRVTYEQYF
-	many	TRBJ2-6	TRBV5-7	TGTGCCAGCAGCCCCTCTGGGGTGTCTGGGGCCAACGTCCTGACTTTC	CASSPSGVSGANVLTF
-	-	TRBJ2-6	TRBV2	TGTGCCAGCAGACGGGACTCTGGGGCCAACGTCCTGACTTTC	CASRRDSGANVLTF
-	many	TRBJ2-5	TRBV12-3/TRBV12-4	TGTGCCAGCAGTTTATTAGCGGAAGAGACCCAGTACTTC	CASSLLAEETQYF
-	-	TRBJ2-1	TRBV29-1	TGCAGCGCCGGGAGTAGGTCCTACAATGAGCAGTTCTTC	CSAGSRSYNEQFF